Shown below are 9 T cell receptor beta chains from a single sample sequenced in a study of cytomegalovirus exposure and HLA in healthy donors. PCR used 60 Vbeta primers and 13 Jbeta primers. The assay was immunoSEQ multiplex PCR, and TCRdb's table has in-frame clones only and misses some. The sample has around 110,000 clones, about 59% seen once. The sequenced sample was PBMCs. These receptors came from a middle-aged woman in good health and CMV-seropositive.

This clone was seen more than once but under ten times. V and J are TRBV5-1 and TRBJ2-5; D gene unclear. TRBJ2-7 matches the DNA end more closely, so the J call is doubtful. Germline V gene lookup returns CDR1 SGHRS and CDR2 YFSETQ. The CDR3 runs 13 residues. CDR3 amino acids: CASSLGVNYEQYF. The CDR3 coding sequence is TGCGCCAGCAGCTTGGGGGTTAACTACGAGCAGTACTTC.

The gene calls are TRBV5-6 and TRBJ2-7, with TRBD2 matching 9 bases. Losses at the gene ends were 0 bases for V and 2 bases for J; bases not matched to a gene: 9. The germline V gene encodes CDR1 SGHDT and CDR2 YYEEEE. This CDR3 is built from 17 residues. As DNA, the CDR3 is TGTGCCAGCAGCTTGGCCCTCCTAGCGGGAACCCCCTACGAGCAGTACTTC. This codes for CASSLALLAGTPYEQYF.

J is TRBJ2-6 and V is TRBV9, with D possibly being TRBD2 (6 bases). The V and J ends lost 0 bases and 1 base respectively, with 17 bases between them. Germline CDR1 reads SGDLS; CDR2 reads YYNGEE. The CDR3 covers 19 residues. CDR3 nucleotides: TGTGCCAGCAGCGTAGAGTGGATCGGGGGTGGGTCTGGGGCCAACGTCCTGACTTTC. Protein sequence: CASSVEWIGGGSGANVLTF.

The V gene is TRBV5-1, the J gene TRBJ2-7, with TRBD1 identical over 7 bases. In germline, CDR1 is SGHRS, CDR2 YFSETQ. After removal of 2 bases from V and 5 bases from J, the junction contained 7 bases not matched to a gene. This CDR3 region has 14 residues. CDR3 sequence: CASSLDRDTNEQYF. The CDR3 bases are TGCGCCAGCAGCTTAGACAGGGACACGAACGAGCAGTACTTC.

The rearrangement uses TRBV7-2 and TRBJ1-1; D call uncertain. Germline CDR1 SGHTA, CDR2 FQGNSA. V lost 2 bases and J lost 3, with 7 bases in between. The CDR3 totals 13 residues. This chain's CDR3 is CASSLQEYTEAFF. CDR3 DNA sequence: TGTGCCAGCAGCTTACAAGAGTACACTGAAGCTTTCTTT.

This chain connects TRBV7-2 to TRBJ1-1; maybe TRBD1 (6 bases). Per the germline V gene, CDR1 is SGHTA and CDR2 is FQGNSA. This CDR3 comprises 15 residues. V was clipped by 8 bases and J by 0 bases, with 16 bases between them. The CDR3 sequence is CASVREGTMNTEAFF. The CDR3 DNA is TGTGCCAGCGTCCGGGAGGGGACAATGAACACTGAAGCTTTCTTT.

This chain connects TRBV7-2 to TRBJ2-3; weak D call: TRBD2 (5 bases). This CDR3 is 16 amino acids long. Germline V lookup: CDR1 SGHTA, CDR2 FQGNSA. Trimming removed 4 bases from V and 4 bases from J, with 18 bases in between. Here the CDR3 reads CASSSPTSGKPDTQYF. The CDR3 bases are TGTGCCAGCAGCTCCCCGACGTCGGGGAAACCAGATACGCAGTATTTT.

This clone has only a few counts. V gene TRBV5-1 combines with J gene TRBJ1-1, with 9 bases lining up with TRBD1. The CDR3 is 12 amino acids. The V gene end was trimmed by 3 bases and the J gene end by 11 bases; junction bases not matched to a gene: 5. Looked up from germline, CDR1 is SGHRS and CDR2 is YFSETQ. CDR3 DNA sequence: TGCGCCAGCAGCTGGACAGGGGATGTGGCTTTCTTT. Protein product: CASSWTGDVAFF.

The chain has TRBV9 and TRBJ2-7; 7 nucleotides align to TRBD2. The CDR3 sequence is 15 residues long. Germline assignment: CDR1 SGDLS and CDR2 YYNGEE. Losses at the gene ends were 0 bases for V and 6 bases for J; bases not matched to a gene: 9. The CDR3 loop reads CASSVGGGSPVEQYF. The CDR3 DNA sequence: TGTGCCAGCAGCGTAGGTGGCGGGAGTCCGGTCGAGCAGTACTTC. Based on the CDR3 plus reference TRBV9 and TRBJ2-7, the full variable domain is DSGVTQTPKHLITATGQRVTLRCSPRSGDLSVYWYQQSLDQGLQFLIQYYNGEERAKGNILERFSAQQFPDLHSELNLSSLELGDSALYFCASSVGGGSPVEQYFGPGTRLTVT.